A single sample is the source of the 3 T cell receptor beta chains below, sequenced in a study of T cells after yellow fever vaccination. TCRdb re-called the 5' RACE reads through MiXCR, storing one row per CDR3 protein. The table shows about 300,000 distinct CDR3 sequences, with around 8.6% occurring only once. The sequencing used CD4+ T cells sorted from PBMCs, collected 5 days after the yellow fever booster vaccination. The receptors shown here come from a man in his late teens or twenties who received the YFV17D yellow fever vaccine.

The chain combines TRBV29-1 with TRBJ1-3, with 8 bases identical to TRBD1. V lost 6 bases and J lost 4; bases outside the gene matches: 8. The germline CDR1 and CDR2 sequences are SQVTM and ANQGSEA. This CDR3 has 14 residues. CDR3 region: CSVKTDRGGNTIYF. CDR3 in DNA: TGCAGCGTGAAGACCGACAGGGGCGGAAACACCATATATTTT.

In regard to this clonotype: The junction differs from germline at one of its ends, possibly a read error. The rearrangement joins TRBV6-1 to TRBJ2-7; TRBD2 is a possible D gene (6 bases). Per germline, CDR1 MNHNS and CDR2 SASEGT. The CDR3 is 12 residues long. The CDR3 sequence is CASSVLYRDWNF. The CDR3 DNA reads as TGTGCCAGCAGTGTCCTCTACCGGGACTGGAACTTC.

This clonotype was seen at least ten times. V usage is TRBV7-9 and J usage is TRBJ2-1; 7 nucleotides match TRBD2. Germline V CDR1 and CDR2: SEHNR, FQNEAQ (reference sequence). This CDR3 region has 18 residues. The J segment lost 1 base and the V segment lost 0 bases, leaving 9 bases of the junction unmatched. The DNA for the CDR3 is TGTGCCAGCAGCTTAGCCCTGGGGTGGCGGGGGTCCTACAATGAGCAGTTCTTC. As protein: CASSLALGWRGSYNEQFF.